Listed here are 30 T cell receptor beta chains from one sample, sequenced in a study of immune evolution from preneoplasia to lung adenocarcinoma. Profiling relied on immunoSEQ multiplex PCR, and the TCRdb table lists in-frame clones only, not all of them. The table includes thousands of clones, just over 75% detected once. The sample was FFPE lung adenocarcinoma in situ tissue. The receptors stem from a person aged 60-80 years with lung adenocarcinoma.

The rearrangement links TRBV15 to TRBJ2-4; no clear D gene. CDR1 and CDR2 from the germline V gene are LNHNV and YYDKDF (reference sequence). The CDR3 covers 14 residues. The germline V and J ends were trimmed by 0 bases and 7 bases, with 10 bases remaining between them. CDR3 region: CATSREVRRNIQYF. For the CDR3, the DNA is TGTGCCACCAGCAGAGAGGTCAGGCGGAACATTCAGTACTTC. Using reference TRBV15 and TRBJ2-4 for the parts outside the CDR3, the full variable domain is DAMVIQNPRYQVTQFGKPVTLSCSQTLNHNVMYWYQQKSSQAPKLLFHYYDKDFNNEADTPDNFQSRRPNTSFCFLDIRSPGLGDTAMYLCATSREVRRNIQYFGAGTRLSVL.

This chain connects TRBV6-5 to TRBJ1-5, with a weak D call TRBD1 (5 bases). The V and J ends lost 6 bases and 0 bases respectively, with 12 bases between them. The CDR3 has 15 amino acids. Germline V gene data show CDR1 as MNHEY and CDR2 as SVGAGI. CDR3 protein: CASRPDGHSNQPQHF. The CDR3 DNA is TGTGCCAGCAGACCCGACGGACATAGCAATCAGCCCCAGCATTTT.

The rearrangement uses TRBV4-2 and TRBJ1-2, with 9 bases matching TRBD1. CDR3 size: 14 residues. CDR1 LGHNA and CDR2 YNFKEQ come from the germline V gene. The V segment lost 4 bases and the J segment 6 bases; nucleotides outside the gene matches: 6. CDR3 coding DNA: TGTGCCAGCAGCCCCCGGGACAGGGTTGATGGCTACACCTTC. Encoded protein: CASSPRDRVDGYTF.

The V gene is TRBV19, the J gene TRBJ2-6; D might be TRBD2 (5 bases). Germline CDR1 reads LNHDA; CDR2 reads SQIVND (reference sequence). This CDR3 comprises 16 residues. Trimming took off 10 bases at V and 0 bases at J, with 16 bases between the two ends. The CDR3 DNA is TGTGCCACTGGAGGTCAGGCTAGCTCTGGGGCCAACGTCCTGACTTTC. It yields the protein CATGGQASSGANVLTF.

The rearrangement uses TRBV18 and TRBJ1-6; TRBD1 agrees at 11 bases. Germline assignment: CDR1 KGHSH and CDR2 LQKENI. The CDR3 sequence is 14 residues long. Germline trimming cut 3 bases from V and 10 bases from J; bases unmatched to any gene: 2. As DNA, the CDR3 is TGTGCCAGCTCACCGGACAGGGGGCCCTCACCCCTCCACTTT. Protein product: CASSPDRGPSPLHF.

The CDR3 sequence is CATSRGQGPNQPQHF. CDR3 in DNA: TGTGCCACCAGCAGAGGACAGGGCCCCAATCAGCCCCAGCATTTT. The chain couples TRBV15 to TRBJ1-5, with TRBD1 matching 7 bases. The junction had 3 bases not matched to a gene; V was cut back by 1 base and J by 3 bases. The CDR3 has 15 residues. Germline CDR1 and CDR2: LNHNV and YYDKDF (reference sequence).

The chain employs TRBV5-1 and TRBJ2-5, with no clear D. Germline CDR1 SGHRS, CDR2 YFSETQ. V gave up 0 bases and J gave up 2 bases, with 11 bases separating them. The CDR3 loop spans 15 amino acids. CDR3 nucleotides: TGCGCCAGCAGCTTGGAGGGTAGGCAGCAAGAGACCCAGTACTTC. Its protein product is CASSLEGRQQETQYF. Using reference TRBV5-1 and TRBJ2-5 for the parts outside the CDR3, the full variable domain is KAGVTQTPRYLIKTRGQQVTLSCSPISGHRSVSWYQQTPGQGLQFLFEYFSETQRNKGNFPGRFSGRQFSNSRSEMNVSTLELGDSALYLCASSLEGRQQETQYFGPGTRLLVL.

The chain has TRBV19 and TRBJ1-2; no definite D call. The CDR3 is 15 residues long. V was shortened by 8 bases and J by 7 bases, with 23 bases between the two germline ends. CDR1 is LNHDA, CDR2 SQIVND, per germline (reference sequence). CDR3 DNA: TGTGCCAGTGATAAAACGGCCCGTAGGGAGTCTGGCTACACCTTC. This translates into CASDKTARRESGYTF.

The table lists this clone with a few counts. This chain links TRBV2 with TRBJ1-5; no reliable D call. V dropped 7 bases and J dropped 6 bases, with 13 bases sitting between them. The CDR3 spans 13 residues. Germline V CDR1 and CDR2: SNHLY, FYNNEI. The CDR3 coding sequence is TGTGCCAGCATCCTCGAGTGGGGTCAGCCCCAGCATTTT. This sequence encodes CASILEWGQPQHF.

This rearrangement joins TRBV6-5 to TRBJ1-5; 9 nucleotides line up with TRBD1. Germline loops: CDR1 MNHEY, CDR2 SVGAGI. The J segment lost 4 bases and the V segment lost 5 bases, leaving 3 bases of the junction unmatched. The CDR3 spans 14 residues. CDR3 DNA sequence: TGTGCCAGCAGTGCCGGGACAGGGAATCAGCCCCAGCATTTT. This gives the protein CASSAGTGNQPQHF.

The chain has TRBV18 and TRBJ1-1; TRBD1 matches at 7 bases. The trim removed 3 bases at V and 1 base at J, leaving 8 bases unmatched. CDR3 length: 16 amino acids. Looked up from germline, CDR1 is KGHSH and CDR2 is LQKENI. The CDR3 region is CASSPSTGLGNTEAFF. The CDR3 DNA reads as TGTGCCAGCTCACCCTCGACAGGGCTTGGGAACACTGAAGCTTTCTTT.

This clone turned up a few times. The chain combines TRBV2 with TRBJ1-5; 7 bases are shared with TRBD1. Germline V gene lookup returns CDR1 SNHLY and CDR2 FYNNEI. V gave up 2 bases and J gave up 6 bases; unmatched junction bases: 7. The CDR3 has 15 residues. The CDR3 spells CASSEIRTGGQPQHF. In nucleotides, the CDR3 is TGTGCCAGCAGTGAAATCAGGACAGGAGGTCAGCCCCAGCATTTT.

This clone was detected only once. The gene calls are TRBV4-3 and TRBJ2-3; TRBD2 matches 8 bases. Germline loops: CDR1 LGHNA, CDR2 YSLEER. Germline trimming cut 0 bases from V and 4 bases from J; bases unmatched to any gene: 12. This CDR3 contains 18 residues. DNA of the CDR3: TGCGCCAGCAGCCAAGATAGGATAAAGGGACTAGGTGCAGATACGCAGTATTTT. Translated, it gives CASSQDRIKGLGADTQYF.

The gene calls are TRBV9 and TRBJ1-2, with D unresolved. The V end lost 3 bases, the J end lost 10 bases, and 13 bases lay between the germline ends. CDR3 length: 12 residues. Per the germline V gene, CDR1 is SGDLS and CDR2 is YYNGEE. CDR3 residues: CASSEAPFVYTF. The DNA of the CDR3 is TGTGCCAGCAGCGAGGCCCCGTTCGTCTACACCTTC.

The chain is built from TRBV6-5 and TRBJ1-2; 9 bases align to TRBD1. Germline values: CDR1 MNHEY, CDR2 SVGAGI. The V and J ends lost 5 bases and 7 bases, in that order; junction bases with no gene match: 2. The CDR3 is 12 amino acids. CDR3: CASSTGGFGYTF. CDR3 in DNA: TGTGCCAGCAGTACAGGGGGCTTTGGCTACACCTTC.

The chain joins TRBV6-5 to TRBJ1-1; D not resolved. This CDR3 is built from 15 residues. In germline, CDR1 is MNHEY, CDR2 SVGAGI. V shed 0 bases and J shed 0 bases, with 8 bases lying between them. The CDR3 spells CASSYSRHLNTEAFF. CDR3 DNA: TGTGCCAGCAGTTACTCACGACATTTGAACACTGAAGCTTTCTTT.

This chain connects TRBV6-5 to TRBJ1-3; D gene uncertain. The CDR3 is 15 residues long. Germline-derived CDR1 and CDR2 are MNHEY and SVGAGI. V was pared by 0 bases and J by 8 bases, with 14 bases between. The CDR3 sequence is CASSYSSGGQDTIYF. In DNA form, the CDR3 reads TGTGCCAGCAGTTACTCGTCTGGAGGGCAGGACACCATATATTTT.

This sequence joins TRBV7-2 and TRBJ1-1; weak D call: TRBD1 (5 bases). This CDR3 is built from 14 residues. CDR1 is SGHTA and CDR2 is FQGNSA in the germline V gene. Deletions cut 5 bases from V and 0 bases from J, with 10 bases between. The CDR3 DNA follows: TGTGCCAGCAGCCGAAGACAGTTGAACACTGAAGCTTTCTTT. It specifies CASSRRQLNTEAFF.

In this sample, this clone turned up a few times. This chain links TRBV7-2 with TRBJ2-3; D call uncertain. The CDR3 is made up of 15 amino acids. Trimming took 5 bases from V and 2 from J, leaving 14 bases between them. Germline values: CDR1 SGHTA, CDR2 FQGNSA. CDR3 sequence reads: CASSTGTYDTDTQYF. The CDR3, as DNA: TGTGCCAGCAGCACCGGAACATATGACACAGATACGCAGTATTTT.

The V gene is TRBV2, the J gene TRBJ1-1; possible D gene TRBD1, 6 bases. The length of the CDR3 is 14 residues. Looked up from germline, CDR1 is SNHLY and CDR2 is FYNNEI. Trimming shortened V by 3 bases and J by 5 bases, and 13 bases separated the two germline ends. CDR3 DNA sequence: TGTGCCAGCAGTGAGTTGGGGGGCGCGACTGAAGCTTTCTTT. Protein sequence: CASSELGGATEAFF.

In DNA form, the CDR3 reads TGTGCCACCAGCATAGGACAGGGGGTGGACAATGAGCAGTTCTTC. It encodes CATSIGQGVDNEQFF. The chain combines TRBV15 with TRBJ2-1, with 10 bases aligning to TRBD1. The CDR3 covers 15 residues. Trimming took 4 bases from V and 5 from J; bases not matched to a gene: 5. CDR1 and CDR2 from the germline V gene are LNHNV and YYDKDF (reference sequence).

This sequence joins TRBV18 and TRBJ2-3, with D hard to call. V lost 6 bases, J lost 2 bases, and 9 bases lay in between. The CDR3 runs to 13 residues. Germline assignment: CDR1 KGHSH and CDR2 LQKENI. Here the CDR3 DNA reads TGTGCCAGCTCTCCCGTACCCACAGATACGCAGTATTTT. Encoded protein: CASSPVPTDTQYF.

This clone was seen a few times. The genes are TRBV2 and TRBJ2-7; 8 positions match TRBD2. This CDR3 contains 15 residues. Looked up from germline, CDR1 is SNHLY and CDR2 is FYNNEI. Trimming took 6 bases from V and 6 from J; bases not matched to a gene: 13. The CDR3 loop is CASRPTSGTGIEQYF. DNA for the CDR3: TGTGCCAGCAGGCCAACTAGCGGAACCGGGATCGAGCAGTACTTC.

The chain couples TRBV7-2 to TRBJ1-1; D is unresolved. V was shortened by 3 bases and J by 11 bases, with 13 bases between the two germline ends. Germline lookup yields CDR1 SGHTA and CDR2 FQGNSA. The CDR3 has 12 residues. CDR3: CASSFSSQRAFF. The DNA for the CDR3 is TGTGCCAGCAGCTTTTCGAGCCAAAGGGCTTTCTTT.

This sequence joins TRBV7-2 and TRBJ2-7; TRBD1 matches at 9 bases. After removal of 1 base from V and 4 bases from J, the junction contained 2 bases not matched to a gene. Germline V gives CDR1 SGHTA, CDR2 FQGNSA. The CDR3 spans 14 residues. The CDR3, as DNA: TGTGCCAGCAGCTTAGGTGGGACAGGGTACGAGCAGTACTTC. It specifies CASSLGGTGYEQYF.

The V call is TRBV7-9, the J call TRBJ1-3; D ambiguous. CDR1 is SEHNR, CDR2 FQNEAQ, per germline (reference sequence). The CDR3 is 15 amino acids. V lost 3 bases, J lost 2 bases, and 11 bases lay in between. The CDR3 is CASSLDLSAGNTIYF. CDR3 coding DNA: TGTGCCAGCAGCTTGGACCTCAGCGCTGGAAACACCATATATTTT.

The chain is built from TRBV7-9 and TRBJ1-2, with 8 bases fitting TRBD1. J lost 8 bases, V lost 1 base, and 6 bases had no gene match. Germline V gives CDR1 SEHNR, CDR2 FQNEAQ (reference sequence). There are 14 residues in the CDR3. CDR3 DNA sequence: TGTGCCAGCAGCTTAGAGGAGACAGGGGAAGGCTACACCTTC. Translation: CASSLEETGEGYTF.

The chain employs TRBV4-3 and TRBJ2-7, with 8 bases fitting TRBD2. V dropped 4 bases and J dropped 0; count of bases not matched to a gene: 17. This CDR3 comprises 19 residues. Germline loops: CDR1 LGHNA, CDR2 YSLEER. This CDR3 is CASSRLSGTSSSSSYEQYF. Here the CDR3 DNA reads TGCGCCAGCAGCCGCCTCTCCGGGACTAGTTCCTCTAGCTCCTACGAGCAGTACTTC.

This rearrangement joins TRBV7-9 to TRBJ2-7; D may match TRBD1 or TRBD2 (5 bases each). Germline CDR1 and CDR2: SEHNR and FQNEAQ (reference sequence). The V gene lost 1 base and the J gene lost 4 bases, with 11 bases spanning the gap. This CDR3 has 14 amino acids. The chain's CDR3 is CASSLDGTSYEQYF. Here the CDR3 DNA reads TGTGCCAGCAGCTTAGACGGGACCTCTTACGAGCAGTACTTC. Using reference TRBV7-9 and TRBJ2-7 for the parts outside the CDR3, the full variable domain is DTGVSQNPRHKITKRGQNVTFRCDPISEHNRLYWYRQTLGQGPEFLTYFQNEAQLEKSRLLSDRFSAERPKGSFSTLEIQRTEQGDSAMYLCASSLDGTSYEQYFGPGTRLTVT.

The chain joins TRBV5-6 to TRBJ2-7; 8 bases match TRBD2. CDR3 length: 14 residues. The V segment lost 7 bases and the J segment 6 bases; nucleotides outside the gene matches: 12. Germline V gene sequence: CDR1 SGHDT, CDR2 YYEEEE. The CDR3 coding sequence is TGTGCCAGCTATGGAATAGCGGGGTCGCGCGAGCAGTACTTC. The encoded protein is CASYGIAGSREQYF.